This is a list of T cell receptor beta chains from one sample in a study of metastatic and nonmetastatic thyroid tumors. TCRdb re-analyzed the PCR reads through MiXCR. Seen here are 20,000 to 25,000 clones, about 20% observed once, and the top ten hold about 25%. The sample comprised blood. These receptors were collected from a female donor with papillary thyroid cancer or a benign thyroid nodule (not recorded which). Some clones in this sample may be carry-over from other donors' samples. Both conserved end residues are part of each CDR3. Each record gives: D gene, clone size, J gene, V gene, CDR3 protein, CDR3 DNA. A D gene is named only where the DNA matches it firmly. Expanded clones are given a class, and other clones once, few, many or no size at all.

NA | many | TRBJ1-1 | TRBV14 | CASSQDHTEAFF | TGTGCCAGCAGCCAAGACCACACTGAAGCTTTCTTT
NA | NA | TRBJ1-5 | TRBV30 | CAWSRGGGQPQHF | TGTGCCTGGAGTCGTGGGGGAGGTCAGCCCCAGCATTTT
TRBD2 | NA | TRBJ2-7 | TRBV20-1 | CSARDLRASGSSRYEQYF | TGCAGTGCTAGAGATCTTCGGGCTAGCGGGAGTAGTAGGTACGAGCAGTACTTC
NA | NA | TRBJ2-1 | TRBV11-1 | CASSLGQAAYNEQFF | TGTGCCAGCAGCTTGGGGCAGGCAGCCTACAATGAGCAGTTCTTC
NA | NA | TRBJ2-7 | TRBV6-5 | CASSHTRGDPYEQYF | TGTGCCAGCAGTCACACTAGGGGAGACCCTTACGAGCAGTACTTC
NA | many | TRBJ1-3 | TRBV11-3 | CASSIRDTIYF | TGTGCCAGCAGCATACGGGACACCATATATTTT
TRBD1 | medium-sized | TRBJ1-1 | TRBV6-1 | CASSATGASEAFF | TGTGCCAGCAGTGCGACAGGGGCTTCTGAAGCTTTCTTT
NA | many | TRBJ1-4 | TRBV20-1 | CSAAEVATNEKLFF | TGCAGTGCGGCCGAAGTTGCAACTAATGAAAAACTGTTTTTT
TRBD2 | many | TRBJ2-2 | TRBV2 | CASSEYGGGGELFF | TGTGCCAGCAGTGAATACGGGGGGGGCGGGGAGCTGTTTTTT
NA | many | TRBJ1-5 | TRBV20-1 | CSAQTGNQPQHF | TGCAGTGCTCAAACAGGGAACCAGCCCCAGCATTTT
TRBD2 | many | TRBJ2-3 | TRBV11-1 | CASSSTSGRAIDTQYF | TGTGCCAGCAGCTCGACTAGCGGGAGGGCCATAGATACGCAGTATTTT
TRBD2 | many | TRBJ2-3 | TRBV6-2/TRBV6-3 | CASSYSRLAGGPVTDTQYF | TGTGCCAGCAGTTACTCGAGGCTAGCGGGGGGGCCAGTCACAGATACGCAGTATTTT
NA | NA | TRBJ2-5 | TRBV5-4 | CASSYSGGLAGETQYF | TGTGCCAGCAGCTACTCCGGGGGACTGGCGGGGGAGACCCAGTACTTC
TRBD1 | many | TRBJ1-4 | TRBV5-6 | CASSAGTGDEKLFF | TGTGCCAGCAGCGCCGGGACAGGGGATGAAAAACTGTTTTTT
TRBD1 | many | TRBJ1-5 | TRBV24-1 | CATSDRGQGAGNQPQHF | TGTGCCACCAGTGACCGGGGACAGGGGGCCGGCAATCAGCCCCAGCATTTT
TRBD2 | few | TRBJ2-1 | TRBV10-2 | CTSTNGGLYNEQFF | TGCACCAGCACCAACGGGGGACTATACAATGAGCAGTTCTTC
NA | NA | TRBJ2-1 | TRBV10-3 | CAISDWRQGNEQFF | TGTGCCATCAGTGACTGGCGGCAGGGCAATGAGCAGTTCTTC